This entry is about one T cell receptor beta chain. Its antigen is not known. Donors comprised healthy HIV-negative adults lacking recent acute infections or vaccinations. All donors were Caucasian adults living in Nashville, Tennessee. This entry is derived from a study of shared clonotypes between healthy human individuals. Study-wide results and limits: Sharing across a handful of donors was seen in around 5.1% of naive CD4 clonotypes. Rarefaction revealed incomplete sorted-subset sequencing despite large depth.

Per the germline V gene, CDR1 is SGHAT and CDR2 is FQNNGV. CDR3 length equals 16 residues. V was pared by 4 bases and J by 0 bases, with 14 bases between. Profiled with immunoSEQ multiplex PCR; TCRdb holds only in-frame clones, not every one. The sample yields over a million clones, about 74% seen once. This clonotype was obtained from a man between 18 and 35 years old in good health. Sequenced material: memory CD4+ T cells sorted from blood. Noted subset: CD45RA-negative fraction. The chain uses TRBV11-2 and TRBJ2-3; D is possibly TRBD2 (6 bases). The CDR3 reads CASSSIMGGSTDTQYF. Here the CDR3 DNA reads TGTGCCAGCAGCTCTATCATGGGGGGAAGCACAGATACGCAGTATTTT.